This is a list of T cell receptor beta chains from one sample in a study of tumor and adjacent non-tumor tissue in lung cancer. TCRdb redid the calling of the multiplex PCR reads with MiXCR, one entry per CDR3 protein. Among about 110,000 distinct CDR3 sequences listed, 75% were seen once. The specimen sequenced was lung tumor tissue. The receptor set was obtained from a woman in her fifties or sixties with non-small cell lung cancer. Each CDR3 is given with its conserved first and last residue. Each record gives: V gene, J gene, clone size, D gene, CDR3 length, CDR3 protein, CDR3 DNA. The D gene is left open where the match is weak. A row's size may be missing; if present it is once, few, many or a size class.

v_call: TRBV6-2/TRBV6-3
j_call: TRBJ2-2
clone_size: .
d_call: .
cdr3_length: 17
cdr3_aa: CASSYTLRRANTGDLFF
cdr3_nt: TGTGCCAGCAGTTACACCTTACGGAGGGCCAACACCGGGGATCTGTTTTTT

v_call: TRBV28
j_call: TRBJ2-7
clone_size: .
d_call: .
cdr3_length: 15
cdr3_aa: CVSSFVGGSGHEQYF
cdr3_nt: TGTGTCAGCAGTTTCGTTGGGGGATCTGGCCACGAGCAGTACTTC

v_call: TRBV20-1
j_call: TRBJ1-1
clone_size: .
d_call: .
cdr3_length: 16
cdr3_aa: CSDRSQGSSMNTEAFF
cdr3_nt: TGCAGTGATAGAAGTCAAGGTTCTTCGATGAACACTGAAGCTTTCTTT

v_call: TRBV28
j_call: TRBJ2-7
clone_size: large
d_call: .
cdr3_length: 11
cdr3_aa: CASSLWPEQYF
cdr3_nt: TGTGCCAGCAGTTTATGGCCCGAGCAGTACTTC

v_call: TRBV11-2
j_call: TRBJ2-1
clone_size: .
d_call: TRBD2
cdr3_length: 15
cdr3_aa: CASSLRLAVHNEQFF
cdr3_nt: TGTGCCAGCAGCTTACGGCTAGCGGTTCACAATGAGCAGTTCTTC

v_call: TRBV20-1
j_call: TRBJ2-3
clone_size: .
d_call: .
cdr3_length: 17
cdr3_aa: CSVRDQLVGASTDTHYF
cdr3_nt: TGCAGTGTTAGAGATCAGCTAGTGGGGGCTTCCACAGATACGCACTATTTT

v_call: TRBV12-3/TRBV12-4
j_call: TRBJ1-2
clone_size: .
d_call: .
cdr3_length: 13
cdr3_aa: CGSSSQAFYGHTF
cdr3_nt: TGTGGCAGCAGTTCGCAGGCGTTCTATGGCCACACCTTC

v_call: TRBV4-3
j_call: TRBJ1-5
clone_size: .
d_call: .
cdr3_length: 13
cdr3_aa: CASSLRQDKPQHF
cdr3_nt: TGCGCCAGCAGCCTACGACAGGATAAGCCCCAGCATTTT

v_call: TRBV20-1
j_call: TRBJ1-1
clone_size: .
d_call: TRBD1
cdr3_length: 12
cdr3_aa: CIAGGFPTEAFF
cdr3_nt: TGCATTGCAGGGGGCTTTCCCACTGAAGCTTTCTTT

v_call: TRBV11-3
j_call: TRBJ1-1
clone_size: .
d_call: .
cdr3_length: 15
cdr3_aa: CVSSLDWGRDTEAFF
cdr3_nt: TGTGTCAGCAGCTTAGATTGGGGGAGAGACACTGAAGCTTTCTTT

v_call: TRBV5-6
j_call: TRBJ2-1
clone_size: many
d_call: .
cdr3_length: 17
cdr3_aa: CASSLAFPQDSYNEQFF
cdr3_nt: TGTGCCAGCAGCTTGGCTTTTCCACAAGACTCCTACAATGAGCAGTTCTTC

v_call: TRBV12-3/TRBV12-4
j_call: TRBJ2-3
clone_size: .
d_call: TRBD2
cdr3_length: 17
cdr3_aa: CASSLDLREALGDTQYF
cdr3_nt: TGTGCCAGCAGTCTGGACTTGCGGGAGGCCCTGGGAGATACGCAGTATTTT

v_call: TRBV28
j_call: TRBJ1-1
clone_size: .
d_call: .
cdr3_length: 17
cdr3_aa: CASSLSSSAGAKTEAFF
cdr3_nt: TGTGCCAGTAGTTTGTCTAGCTCCGCAGGGGCGAAGACTGAAGCTTTCTTT

v_call: TRBV28
j_call: TRBJ1-5
clone_size: .
d_call: .
cdr3_length: 12
cdr3_aa: CASREGDQPQHF
cdr3_nt: TGTGCCAGCAGGGAGGGTGATCAGCCCCAGCATTTT

v_call: TRBV11-2
j_call: TRBJ1-6
clone_size: .
d_call: .
cdr3_length: 14
cdr3_aa: CASTLGRFGSPLQF
cdr3_nt: TGTGCCAGCACCTTAGGACGGTTTGGATCACCACTCCAGTTT

v_call: TRBV14
j_call: TRBJ1-2
clone_size: .
d_call: .
cdr3_length: 13
cdr3_aa: CASSQENIYDYTF
cdr3_nt: TGTGCCAGCAGCCAAGAAAATATCTATGACTACACCTTC

v_call: TRBV11-2
j_call: TRBJ2-7
clone_size: once
d_call: .
cdr3_length: 16
cdr3_aa: CASSWGVGGWGYEQYF
cdr3_nt: TGTGCCAGTAGCTGGGGGGTTGGGGGATGGGGCTACGAGCAGTACTTC

v_call: TRBV6-1
j_call: TRBJ2-7
clone_size: .
d_call: TRBD2
cdr3_length: 17
cdr3_aa: CASMPSTGTSYSYELYF
cdr3_nt: TGTGCCAGCATGCCTTCTACCGGGACTAGCTATTCCTACGAGCTATACTTC

v_call: TRBV6-6
j_call: TRBJ2-7
clone_size: .
d_call: TRBD1
cdr3_length: 15
cdr3_aa: CASCSETGGDYEQYF
cdr3_nt: TGTGCCAGCTGTAGCGAGACAGGGGGAGACTACGAGCAGTACTTC

v_call: TRBV6-5
j_call: TRBJ2-1
clone_size: few
d_call: .
cdr3_length: 13
cdr3_aa: CASSYSNTGGQFF
cdr3_nt: TGTGCCAGCAGTTACTCGAACACCGGCGGGCAGTTCTTC

v_call: TRBV11-2
j_call: TRBJ2-3
clone_size: .
d_call: .
cdr3_length: 15
cdr3_aa: CASSPGTEVSDMQYF
cdr3_nt: TGTGCCAGCAGCCCTGGGACCGAGGTTTCAGATATGCAGTATTTT

v_call: TRBV11-3
j_call: TRBJ1-1
clone_size: .
d_call: .
cdr3_length: 11
cdr3_aa: CGSGTNSEAFF
cdr3_nt: TGTGGATCGGGCACGAACTCTGAAGCATTCTTT

v_call: TRBV4-3
j_call: TRBJ1-1
clone_size: few
d_call: .
cdr3_length: 14
cdr3_aa: CASSQEVKYTEAFF
cdr3_nt: TGCGCCAGCAGCCAGGAGGTCAAGTACACTGAAGCTTTCTTT

v_call: TRBV6-2/TRBV6-3
j_call: TRBJ2-3
clone_size: once
d_call: .
cdr3_length: 15
cdr3_aa: CASRTSWGHTDMQYF
cdr3_nt: TGTGCCAGCAGGACTAGCTGGGGACACACAGATATGCAGTATTTT

v_call: TRBV11-2
j_call: TRBJ2-2
clone_size: .
d_call: TRBD1
cdr3_length: 16
cdr3_aa: CTSSLMVGQGPGELFF
cdr3_nt: TGTACCAGCAGCTTAATGGTGGGACAGGGGCCCGGGGAGTTGTTTTTT

v_call: TRBV28
j_call: TRBJ2-1
clone_size: .
d_call: .
cdr3_length: 15
cdr3_aa: CASSIATGSRGGQFF
cdr3_nt: TGTGCCAGCAGCATCGCTACGGGATCCAGAGGGGGGCAGTTCTTC

v_call: TRBV28
j_call: TRBJ2-5
clone_size: .
d_call: TRBD1
cdr3_length: 14
cdr3_aa: CVSRGGQGQETQYF
cdr3_nt: TGTGTCAGCAGAGGGGGACAGGGACAGGAGACCCAGTACTTC

v_call: TRBV29-1
j_call: TRBJ1-5
clone_size: .
d_call: .
cdr3_length: 12
cdr3_aa: CSIGTGDQAQHF
cdr3_nt: TGCAGCATTGGAACAGGAGATCAGGCCCAGCATTTT

v_call: TRBV10-3
j_call: TRBJ1-5
clone_size: once
d_call: .
cdr3_length: 13
cdr3_aa: CDIAGCNNQPQHF
cdr3_nt: TGTGACATCGCGGGGTGTAACAATCAGCCCCAGCATTTT

v_call: TRBV6-5
j_call: TRBJ2-5
clone_size: .
d_call: TRBD2
cdr3_length: 15
cdr3_aa: CASRYPRRGGETQYF
cdr3_nt: TGTGCCAGCAGATACCCAAGGCGGGGGGGAGAGACCCAGTACTTC

v_call: TRBV11-2
j_call: TRBJ1-5
clone_size: .
d_call: .
cdr3_length: 14
cdr3_aa: CASGLGSSWQPQHF
cdr3_nt: TGCGCCAGTGGCTTAGGAAGCTCATGGCAGCCCCAGCATTTT

v_call: TRBV4-3
j_call: TRBJ2-5
clone_size: .
d_call: .
cdr3_length: 15
cdr3_aa: CASSRHRHLQETHYF
cdr3_nt: TGCGCCAGCAGCCGACACCGGCACTTACAAGAGACCCACTACTTC

v_call: TRBV9
j_call: TRBJ2-1
clone_size: once
d_call: .
cdr3_length: 15
cdr3_aa: CANSVGGSSRNEQFF
cdr3_nt: TGTGCCAACAGCGTAGGTGGAAGCAGCCGCAATGAGCAGTTCTTC

v_call: TRBV20-1
j_call: TRBJ2-3
clone_size: .
d_call: .
cdr3_length: 16
cdr3_aa: CSAVFIFQGVSQPQYF
cdr3_nt: TGCAGCGCTGTATTCATCTTCCAGGGCGTCAGCCAGCCCCAGTATTTT

v_call: TRBV28
j_call: TRBJ2-5
clone_size: once
d_call: .
cdr3_length: 13
cdr3_aa: CASSRSGKETHYF
cdr3_nt: TGTGCCAGCAGCCGGAGCGGAAAGGAAACCCACTACTTC

v_call: TRBV5-6
j_call: TRBJ2-2
clone_size: .
d_call: TRBD1
cdr3_length: 17
cdr3_aa: CANSRDRGLVPNAELFF
cdr3_nt: TGTGCCAACAGCCGAGACAGGGGTTTGGTTCCAAATGCGGAGCTGTTTTTT

v_call: TRBV11-2
j_call: TRBJ2-7
clone_size: .
d_call: .
cdr3_length: 12
cdr3_aa: CASRADRYDQYF
cdr3_nt: TGTGCCAGCAGAGCGGACCGCTACGACCAGTACTTC

v_call: TRBV28
j_call: TRBJ1-2
clone_size: .
d_call: .
cdr3_length: 13
cdr3_aa: CATQTWTWYGYTF
cdr3_nt: TGTGCCACTCAAACCTGGACATGGTATGGCTACACCTTC

v_call: TRBV11-1
j_call: TRBJ1-2
clone_size: .
d_call: TRBD1
cdr3_length: 15
cdr3_aa: CTSSTGQEAGCGYTF
cdr3_nt: TGTACCAGCAGCACGGGACAGGAGGCAGGATGTGGCTATACCTTC

v_call: TRBV11-2
j_call: TRBJ2-7
clone_size: .
d_call: TRBD2
cdr3_length: 16
cdr3_aa: CASRLTSGGAFYEQYF
cdr3_nt: TGTGCCAGCAGATTGACTAGCGGGGGGGCCTTCTACGAGCAGTACTTC

v_call: TRBV7-9
j_call: TRBJ1-2
clone_size: .
d_call: .
cdr3_length: 15
cdr3_aa: CASSDIGFDNYGYTF
cdr3_nt: TGTGCCAGCAGTGACATAGGCTTTGATAACTATGGCTACACCTTC

v_call: TRBV28
j_call: TRBJ1-5
clone_size: .
d_call: .
cdr3_length: 15
cdr3_aa: CASSLFSIGDQPQHF
cdr3_nt: TGTGCCAGCAGTTTGTTCTCTATAGGAGATCAGCCCCAGCATTTT

v_call: TRBV12-3/TRBV12-4
j_call: TRBJ2-7
clone_size: .
d_call: .
cdr3_length: 16
cdr3_aa: CASSLFSTGTYDKQYF
cdr3_nt: TGTGCCAGCAGTTTATTCAGTACGGGAACCTACGACAAGCAGTACTTC

v_call: TRBV11-2
j_call: TRBJ1-1
clone_size: .
d_call: .
cdr3_length: 16
cdr3_aa: CASFPGQGKSHTDAFF
cdr3_nt: TGTGCCAGCTTCCCTGGGCAGGGGAAATCCCACACTGATGCTTTCTTT

v_call: TRBV6-2/TRBV6-3
j_call: TRBJ2-7
clone_size: .
d_call: .
cdr3_length: 15
cdr3_aa: CASSYSNETSYEQYF
cdr3_nt: TGTGCCAGTAGTTACAGTAACGAAACGTCCTACGAGCAGTACTTC

v_call: TRBV6-6
j_call: TRBJ2-7
clone_size: .
d_call: TRBD1
cdr3_length: 15
cdr3_aa: CASGGQTGGHYEQYF
cdr3_nt: TGTGCCAGCGGTGGCCAGACAGGGGGACACTACGAGCAGTACTTC

v_call: TRBV28
j_call: TRBJ2-2
clone_size: .
d_call: TRBD2
cdr3_length: 19
cdr3_aa: CANSLLPRTSGRHTGELFF
cdr3_nt: TGTGCTAACAGTTTACTACCAAGGACTAGCGGGAGACACACCGGGGAGCTGTTTTTT

v_call: TRBV20-1
j_call: TRBJ2-3
clone_size: .
d_call: TRBD2
cdr3_length: 13
cdr3_aa: CRGLAAFTDTQYF
cdr3_nt: TGCAGAGGACTAGCGGCGTTCACAGATACGCAGTATTTC

v_call: TRBV29-1
j_call: TRBJ2-3
clone_size: many
d_call: .
cdr3_length: 15
cdr3_aa: CSVGAAGMGTDTQYF
cdr3_nt: TGCAGCGTGGGGGCGGCGGGCATGGGCACAGATACGCAGTATTTT

v_call: TRBV6-2/TRBV6-3
j_call: TRBJ2-2
clone_size: once
d_call: TRBD1
cdr3_length: 17
cdr3_aa: CVSSYTQQGANTRELFF
cdr3_nt: TGTGTCAGCAGTTACACCCAACAGGGGGCCAACACCAGGGAGCTGTTTTTT

v_call: TRBV7-9
j_call: TRBJ1-2
clone_size: few
d_call: .
cdr3_length: 13
cdr3_aa: CASSQGGGNGYTF
cdr3_nt: TGTGCCAGCAGTCAGGGAGGGGGGAATGGCTACACCTTC